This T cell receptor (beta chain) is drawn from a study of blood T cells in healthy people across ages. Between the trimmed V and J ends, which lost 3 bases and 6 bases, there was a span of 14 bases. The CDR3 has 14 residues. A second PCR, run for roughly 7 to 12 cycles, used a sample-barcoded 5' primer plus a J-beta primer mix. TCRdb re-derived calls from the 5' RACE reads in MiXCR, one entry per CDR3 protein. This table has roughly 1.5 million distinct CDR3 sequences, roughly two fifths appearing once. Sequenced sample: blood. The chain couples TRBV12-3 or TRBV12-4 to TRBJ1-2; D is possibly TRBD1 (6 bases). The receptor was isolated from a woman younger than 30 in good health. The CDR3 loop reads CASSFIGGVNGYTF. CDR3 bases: TGTGCCAGCAGTTTTATCGGGGGCGTTAATGGCTACACCTTC.